Listed here are 32 T cell receptor beta chains from one sample, sequenced in a study of cytomegalovirus exposure and HLA in healthy donors. PCR amplification relied on 60 Vbeta primers (plus 13 Jbeta primers). TCRdb's table, derived via immunoSEQ multiplex PCR, lists solely in-frame clones and lacks some. There are under 150,000 clones in the sample; 70% to 85% occur only once, and around 2.6% lies in the top ten. The sample comprised PBMCs. The receptors come from a male donor in good health and CMV-seronegative.

The V gene is TRBV7-8, the J gene TRBJ2-2, with D unresolved. Germline V lookup: CDR1 SGHVS, CDR2 FQNEAQ. The CDR3 sequence is 15 residues long. V was trimmed by 1 base and J by 0 bases, leaving 6 bases between them. As DNA, the CDR3 is TGTGCCAGCAGCTTAGGAATAGCGAACACCGGGGAGCTGTTTTTT. This gives the protein CASSLGIANTGELFF.

The chain recombines TRBV19 with TRBJ2-3; 8 nucleotides agree with TRBD2. Germline V gene data show CDR1 as LNHDA and CDR2 as SQIVND (reference sequence). The CDR3 spans 14 residues. Trimming removed 4 bases from V and 1 base from J; junction bases left unmatched: 1. The CDR3 DNA is TGTGCCAGTAGTAGTAGCGGGGGCACAGATACGCAGTATTTT. Protein: CASSSSGGTDTQYF.

This rearrangement joins TRBV9 to TRBJ1-1, with D possibly matching TRBD1 (6 bases). In germline, CDR1 is SGDLS, CDR2 YYNGEE. V dropped 3 bases and J dropped 7 bases, with 19 bases sitting between them. The CDR3 runs to 15 residues. As DNA, the CDR3 is TGTGCCAGCAGCGGAGAAGGGACACCCACCAGTGAAGCTTTCTTT. Translation: CASSGEGTPTSEAFF.

The rearrangement links TRBV7-9 to TRBJ2-5; D is perhaps TRBD2 (6 bases). This CDR3 comprises 17 residues. From germline, CDR1 is SEHNR and CDR2 FQNEAQ (reference sequence). V shed 3 bases and J shed 9 bases, with 26 bases lying between them. The CDR3 DNA follows: TGTGCCAGCAGCTTGTCATCCGGACTATTAAACTTCAGGCCCCAGTACTTC. Its translation is CASSLSSGLLNFRPQYF. The variable domain in full, with the rest retrieved from reference TRBV7-9 and TRBJ2-5, is DTGVSQNPRHKITKRGQNVTFRCDPISEHNRLYWYRQTLGQGPEFLTYFQNEAQLEKSRLLSDRFSAERPKGSFSTLEIQRTEQGDSAMYLCASSLSSGLLNFRPQYFGPGTRLLVL.

The genes are TRBV2 and TRBJ2-7; 10 bases are a match to TRBD2. The ends lost 8 bases at V and 3 bases at J; junction bases unmatched: 4. Germline CDR1 and CDR2: SNHLY and FYNNEI. CDR3 length: 13 residues. The CDR3 loop reads CASRASGSYEQYF. The CDR3 nucleotides are TGTGCCAGCCGGGCTAGCGGGAGCTACGAGCAGTACTTC.

The CDR3 DNA follows: TGTGCCATCTCACAGGGGGCGGGCGAGCAGTACTTC. As protein: CAISQGAGEQYF. This chain joins TRBV6-6 and TRBJ2-7, with 9 bases fitting TRBD1. CDR1 and CDR2 (germline): MNHNY, SVGAGI (reference sequence). Trimming took 10 bases from V and 6 from J; bases not matched to a gene: 7. This CDR3 region has 12 residues.

There are a few counts of this clone. This chain connects TRBV5-1 to TRBJ1-1, with 7 bases lining up with TRBD1. V shed 3 bases and J 8 bases; nucleotides not matched to a gene: 4. This CDR3 has 12 amino acids. Germline CDR1 reads SGHRS; CDR2 reads YFSETQ. CDR3 residues: CASSSTGSEAFF. Here the CDR3 DNA reads TGCGCCAGCAGCTCGACAGGGTCGGAAGCTTTCTTT.

The chain uses TRBV7-9 and TRBJ2-5, with 10 bases that match TRBD2. Germline V gene lookup returns CDR1 SEHNR and CDR2 FQNEAQ (reference sequence). The CDR3 sequence is 14 residues long. Germline trimming cut 5 bases from V and 4 bases from J; bases unmatched to any gene: 4. The CDR3 loop reads CASSTLAGGETQYF. The DNA for the CDR3 is TGTGCCAGCAGCACCTTAGCGGGAGGAGAGACCCAGTACTTC. Full variable domain (remainder filled in from reference TRBV7-9 and TRBJ2-5): DTGVSQNPRHKITKRGQNVTFRCDPISEHNRLYWYRQTLGQGPEFLTYFQNEAQLEKSRLLSDRFSAERPKGSFSTLEIQRTEQGDSAMYLCASSTLAGGETQYFGPGTRLLVL.

Points on this clone: The sample carries other DNA sequences with the same CDR3. V gene TRBV7-2 combines with J gene TRBJ1-1; D unresolved. V shed 3 bases and J shed 1 base, with 6 bases lying between them. The length of the CDR3 is 13 residues. The germline V gene has CDR1 SGHTA and CDR2 FQGNSA. The CDR3 nucleotides read TGTGCCAGCAGCTTTACTGGGAACACTGAAGCTTTCTTT. It encodes CASSFTGNTEAFF.

The V gene is TRBV29-1, the J gene TRBJ2-7, with 8 nucleotides matching TRBD2. Trimming at V came to 6 bases and at J to 6 bases, leaving 10 bases not matched to a gene. The CDR3 runs to 13 residues. Per germline, CDR1 SQVTM and CDR2 ANQGSEA. The CDR3 region is CSVSGTRVSEQYF. CDR3 bases: TGCAGCGTGTCCGGGACTAGAGTATCCGAGCAGTACTTC.

This chain links TRBV2 with TRBJ1-1; 7 nucleotides align to TRBD1. The germline V gene has CDR1 SNHLY and CDR2 FYNNEI. This CDR3 has 15 amino acids. V lost 9 bases, J lost 2 bases, and 12 bases stayed unmatched. DNA of the CDR3: TGTGCCAGGGGGACAGTGGGGCGCCCTAACACTGAAGCTTTCTTT. This translates into CARGTVGRPNTEAFF.

V gene TRBV12-5 combines with J gene TRBJ2-1; the match to TRBD1 covers 11 bases. This CDR3 has 18 amino acids. The V gene's germline CDR1 is LGHNT and CDR2 FRNRAP. V lost 2 bases and J lost 8; bases outside the gene matches: 14. CDR3 in DNA: TGTGCTAGTGGTTTGCCCAACCCCGGGACAGGGGGGTTTTATGAGCAGTTCTTC. Translating it yields CASGLPNPGTGGFYEQFF.

The rearrangement links TRBV4-1 to TRBJ2-1, with 11 bases identical to TRBD1. Germline CDR1 reads MGHRA; CDR2 reads YSYEKL. The CDR3 extends over 18 amino acids. V gave up 4 bases and J gave up 2 bases; unmatched junction bases: 10. CDR3 amino acids: CASSLQASGQGAYNEQFF. The CDR3 bases are TGCGCCAGCAGCCTCCAGGCCTCGGGACAGGGGGCCTACAATGAGCAGTTCTTC.

This chain connects TRBV11-1 to TRBJ1-1; D might be TRBD1 (5 bases). The CDR3 runs 15 residues. Germline assignment: CDR1 SGHAT and CDR2 FQDESV (reference sequence). V lost 4 bases, J lost 6 bases, and 18 bases lay in between. In nucleotides, the CDR3 is TGTGCCAGCAGCTCGATTTCAGGCGGGGGAGCTGAAGCTTTCTTT. It is translated as CASSSISGGGAEAFF. Full variable domain (remainder filled in from reference TRBV11-1 and TRBJ1-1): EAEVAQSPRYKITEKSQAVAFWCDPISGHATLYWYRQILGQGPELLVQFQDESVVDDSQLPKDRFSAERLKGVDSTLKIQPAELGDSAMYLCASSSISGGGAEAFFGQGTRLTVV.

This chain connects TRBV18 to TRBJ2-5; no clear D. The CDR3 covers 13 residues. V was cut by 3 bases and J by 2 bases, with 7 bases left in between. The V gene's germline CDR1 is KGHSH and CDR2 LQKENI. CDR3 DNA: TGTGCCAGCTCACCGGGCAGTCAAGAGACCCAGTACTTC. Translated: CASSPGSQETQYF.

The CDR3 DNA sequence: TGTGCCAGCAGTTCCGACAGTAGCAATCAGCCCCAGCATTTT. This sequence encodes CASSSDSSNQPQHF. V is TRBV28 and J is TRBJ1-5, with a weak D call TRBD1 (5 bases). The CDR3 covers 14 residues. Trimming removed 4 bases from V and 0 bases from J, with 7 bases in between. The germline V gene has CDR1 MDHEN and CDR2 SYDVKM.

The CDR3 DNA reads TGTGCCAGCAGCTTAACTGGTCTCCGCTACACCTTC. Its protein product is CASSLTGLRYTF. The chain has TRBV7-2 and TRBJ1-2; D is uncertain. Germline CDR1 and CDR2: SGHTA and FQGNSA. This CDR3 is built from 12 residues. V lost 2 bases to trimming and J lost 9 bases, with 10 bases between them.

This sequence joins TRBV2 and TRBJ2-3, with a weak D call TRBD2 (6 bases). The germline V gene has CDR1 SNHLY and CDR2 FYNNEI. The V end was cut by 4 bases, the J end by 6 bases, with 8 bases between. The CDR3 covers 12 residues. The CDR3 DNA reads as TGTGCCAGCAGTGGGGGGGTGGATACGCAGTATTTT. This encodes CASSGGVDTQYF.

V gene TRBV9 combines with J gene TRBJ2-1, with 7 bases matching TRBD2. The trim removed 0 bases at V and 7 bases at J, leaving 13 bases unmatched. CDR1 is SGDLS, CDR2 YYNGEE, per germline. The CDR3 extends over 17 amino acids. The CDR3 nucleotides read TGTGCCAGCAGCGTAGACCCACGGGCGGGAGCCGCTAATGAGCAGTTCTTC. It translates to CASSVDPRAGAANEQFF.

The chain has TRBV9 and TRBJ1-4, with D uncertain. The CDR3 is made up of 14 amino acids. V lost 2 bases to trimming and J lost 5 bases, with 10 bases between them. The germline V gene has CDR1 SGDLS and CDR2 YYNGEE. The CDR3 DNA sequence: TGTGCCAGCAGCGTCGGGTACGCAAATGAAAAACTGTTTTTT. This sequence encodes CASSVGYANEKLFF.

In its sample, this clone was seen once. This chain joins TRBV28 and TRBJ1-2; possible D gene TRBD1, 6 bases. The CDR3 loop spans 12 amino acids. In germline, CDR1 is MDHEN, CDR2 SYDVKM. The V end lost 7 bases, the J end lost 8 bases, and 14 bases lay between the germline ends. CDR3 nucleotide sequence: TGTGCCAGCACCCAGGGGTACGACGGCTACACCTTC. Protein product: CASTQGYDGYTF.

The rearrangement joins TRBV7-9 to TRBJ2-4; maybe TRBD2 (6 bases). The CDR3 spans 14 residues. The V gene lost 5 bases and the J gene lost 5 bases, with 13 bases spanning the gap. Germline V gene lookup returns CDR1 SEHNR and CDR2 FQNEAQ (reference sequence). The CDR3, as DNA: TGTGCCAGCAGCATACCAGGCGGGGAAAACATTCAGTACTTC. Protein product: CASSIPGGENIQYF.

This chain uses TRBV5-6 with TRBJ1-1; 7 bases match TRBD1. The CDR3 length is 12 residues. The J segment lost 8 bases and the V segment lost 5 bases, leaving 6 bases of the junction unmatched. Germline V gene lookup returns CDR1 SGHDT and CDR2 YYEEEE. Here the CDR3 reads CASSPQDREAFF. DNA of the CDR3: TGTGCCAGCAGTCCTCAGGACAGGGAAGCTTTCTTT.

The gene calls are TRBV15 and TRBJ2-7, with no clear D. This CDR3 is 14 amino acids long. Trimming removed 1 base at V and 3 bases at J, with 10 bases between. Germline V gene lookup returns CDR1 LNHNV and CDR2 YYDKDF (reference sequence). The CDR3 nucleotides are TGTGCCACCAGCAGAGGTCTCGGCGGCTACGAGCAGTACTTC. It encodes CATSRGLGGYEQYF.

The chain recombines TRBV19 with TRBJ2-7; a weak D match, TRBD2 (5 bases). V was pared by 3 bases and J by 2 bases, with 11 bases between. In germline, CDR1 is LNHDA, CDR2 SQIVND (reference sequence). The CDR3 consists of 14 residues. In nucleotides, the CDR3 is TGTGCCAGTAGTATCCGGATTAGCGCCTACGAGCAGTACTTC. Translation: CASSIRISAYEQYF.

The V gene is TRBV19, the J gene TRBJ2-1; TRBD2 matches at 10 bases. This CDR3 spans 14 amino acids. Unmatched junction bases numbered 7, after V lost 5 bases and J lost 9 bases. Germline CDR1 and CDR2: LNHDA and SQIVND (reference sequence). This CDR3 is CASSVAGGLSEQFF. The CDR3 region has the DNA TGTGCCAGTAGTGTAGCGGGAGGTCTTAGTGAGCAGTTCTTC. Drawing the rest from reference TRBV19 and TRBJ2-1, the complete variable domain is DGGITQSPKYLFRKEGQNVTLSCEQNLNHDAMYWYRQDPGQGLRLIYYSQIVNDFQKGDIAEGYSVSREKKESFPLTVTSAQKNPTAFYLCASSVAGGLSEQFFGPGTRLTVL.

The genes are TRBV4-3 and TRBJ2-7; TRBD2 matches at 7 bases. CDR1 is LGHNA, CDR2 YSLEER, per germline. Trimming at V came to 2 bases and at J to 5 bases, leaving 9 bases not matched to a gene. The CDR3 spans 15 residues. CDR3 in DNA: TGCGCCAGCAGCCAATGGGCGGGAGACGGGCACGAGCAGTACTTC. Its protein is CASSQWAGDGHEQYF.

This clone has only a few counts. J is TRBJ2-7 and V is TRBV27; D is ambiguous. CDR3 length: 16 residues. V lost 5 bases and J lost 0, with 17 bases in between. Germline CDR1 is MNHEY and CDR2 is SMNVEV (reference sequence). The CDR3 loop is CASSPSLVLSSYEQYF. In DNA form, the CDR3 reads TGTGCCAGCAGTCCTTCTTTAGTATTGAGCTCCTACGAGCAGTACTTC.

The V call is TRBV28, the J call TRBJ1-4, with 8 bases aligning to TRBD1. Germline values: CDR1 MDHEN, CDR2 SYDVKM. This CDR3 contains 12 residues. The ends lost 10 bases at V and 4 bases at J; junction bases unmatched: 2. CDR3: CAIQGDNEKLFF. The CDR3 DNA is TGTGCCATACAGGGGGATAATGAAAAACTGTTTTTT.

The rearrangement joins TRBV5-4 to TRBJ1-2; TRBD1 might be the D (6 bases). The V gene's germline CDR1 is SGHNT and CDR2 YYREEE (reference sequence). This CDR3 has 17 amino acids. V lost 3 bases, J lost 7 bases, and 25 bases lay in between. The CDR3 nucleotides are TGTGCCAGCAGCTCGGGCGGTTGGGGGCAGGGCCAAGCTGGCTACACCTTC. As protein: CASSSGGWGQGQAGYTF.

This chain joins TRBV5-1 and TRBJ2-5, with a tentative D call TRBD1 (6 bases). The CDR3 contains 12 residues. Trimming cost V 4 bases and J 2 bases, with 6 bases left between them. Germline V lookup: CDR1 SGHRS, CDR2 YFSETQ. The CDR3 DNA reads TGCGCCAGCAGCGGACAGCAAGAGACCCAGTACTTC. Translating it yields CASSGQQETQYF.

The chain couples TRBV5-6 to TRBJ2-7; TRBD2 matches at 15 bases. The CDR3 is made up of 15 amino acids. Losses at the gene ends were 3 bases for V and 7 bases for J; bases not matched to a gene: 5. Germline loops: CDR1 SGHDT, CDR2 YYEEEE. The CDR3: CASSWGLAGGGEQYF. DNA of the CDR3: TGTGCCAGCAGCTGGGGACTAGCGGGAGGCGGAGAGCAGTACTTC.